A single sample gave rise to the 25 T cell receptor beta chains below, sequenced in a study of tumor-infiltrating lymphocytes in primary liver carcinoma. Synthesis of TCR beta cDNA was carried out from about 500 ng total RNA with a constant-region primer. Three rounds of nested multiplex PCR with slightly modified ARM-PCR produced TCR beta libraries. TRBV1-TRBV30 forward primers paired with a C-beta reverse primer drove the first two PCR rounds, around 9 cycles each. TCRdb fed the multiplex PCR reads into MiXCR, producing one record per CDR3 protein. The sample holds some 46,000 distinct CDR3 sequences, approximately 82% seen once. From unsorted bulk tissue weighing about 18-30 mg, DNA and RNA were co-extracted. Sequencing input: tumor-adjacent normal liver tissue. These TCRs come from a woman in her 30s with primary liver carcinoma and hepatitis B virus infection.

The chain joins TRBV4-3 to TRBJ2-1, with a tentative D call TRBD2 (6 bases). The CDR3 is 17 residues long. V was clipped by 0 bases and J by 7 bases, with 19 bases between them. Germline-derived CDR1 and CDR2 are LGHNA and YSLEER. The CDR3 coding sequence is TGCGCCAGCAGCCAAGATCCGGGATTAGCGGTTGTTAATGAGCAGTTCTTC. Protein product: CASSQDPGLAVVNEQFF.

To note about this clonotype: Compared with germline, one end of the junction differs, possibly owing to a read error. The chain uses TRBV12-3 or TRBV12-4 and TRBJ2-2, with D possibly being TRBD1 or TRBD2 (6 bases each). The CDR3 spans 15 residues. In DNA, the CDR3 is TGTGCCAGCAGCCTGAAGGGGGGTTATATCGGGGAGCTATTTTTT. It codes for CASSLKGGYIGELFF.

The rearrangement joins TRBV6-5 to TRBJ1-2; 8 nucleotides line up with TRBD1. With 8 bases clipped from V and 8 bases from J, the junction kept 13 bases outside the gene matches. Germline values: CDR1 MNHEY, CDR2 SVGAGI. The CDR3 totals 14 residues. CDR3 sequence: CASGHNGQGGGYTF. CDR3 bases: TGTGCCAGCGGTCATAACGGACAGGGCGGCGGCTACACCTTC.

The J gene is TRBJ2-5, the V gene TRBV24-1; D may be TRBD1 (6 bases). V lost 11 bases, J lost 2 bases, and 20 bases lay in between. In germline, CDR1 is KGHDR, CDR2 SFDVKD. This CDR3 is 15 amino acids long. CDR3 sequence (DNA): TGTGCCAAAGGGGAAAGCAGGGGCTTACAAGAGACCCAGTACTTC. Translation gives CAKGESRGLQETQYF.

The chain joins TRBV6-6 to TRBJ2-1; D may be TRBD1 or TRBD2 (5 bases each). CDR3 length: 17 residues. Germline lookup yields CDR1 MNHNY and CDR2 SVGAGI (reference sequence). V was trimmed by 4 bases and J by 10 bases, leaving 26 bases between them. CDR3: CASSFGSPGGTSKEQFF. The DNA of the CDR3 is TGTGCCAGCAGTTTCGGGTCCCCTGGGGGAACTTCGAAAGAGCAGTTCTTC.

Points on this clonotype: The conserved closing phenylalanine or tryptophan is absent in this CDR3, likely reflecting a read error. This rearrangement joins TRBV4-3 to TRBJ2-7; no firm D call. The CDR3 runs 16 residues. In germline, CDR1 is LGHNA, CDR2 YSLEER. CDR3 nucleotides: TGTGCCAGCAGCCAGGATGGTGGCGGCACTTCCTACGAGCAGTACCTC. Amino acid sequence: CASSQDGGGTSYEQYL.

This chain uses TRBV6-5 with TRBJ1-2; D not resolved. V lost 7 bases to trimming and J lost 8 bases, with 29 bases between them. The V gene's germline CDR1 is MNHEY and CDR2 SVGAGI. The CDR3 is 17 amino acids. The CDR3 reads CASTAVTHQDGHWGYTF. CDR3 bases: TGTGCCAGCACCGCAGTTACTCATCAGGATGGCCACTGGGGCTACACCTTC.

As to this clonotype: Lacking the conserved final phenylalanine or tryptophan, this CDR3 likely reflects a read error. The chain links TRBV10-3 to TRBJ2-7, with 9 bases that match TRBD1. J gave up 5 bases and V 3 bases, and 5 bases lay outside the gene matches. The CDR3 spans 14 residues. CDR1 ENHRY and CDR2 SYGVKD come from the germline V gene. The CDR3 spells CAISDTGGIDEQYY. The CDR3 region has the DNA TGTGCCATCAGTGATACAGGGGGCATTGACGAGCAGTACTAC.

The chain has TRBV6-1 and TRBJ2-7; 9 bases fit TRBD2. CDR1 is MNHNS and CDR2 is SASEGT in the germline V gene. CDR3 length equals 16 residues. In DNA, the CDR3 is TGTGCAATCGATCGACTAGCGGAAACTCCCTCCTACGAGCAGTACTTC. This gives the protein CAIDRLAETPSYEQYF.

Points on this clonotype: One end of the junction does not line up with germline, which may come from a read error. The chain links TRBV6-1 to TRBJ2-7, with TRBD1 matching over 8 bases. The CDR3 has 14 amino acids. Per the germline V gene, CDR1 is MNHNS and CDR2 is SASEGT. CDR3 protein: CASIPGQGGYEHYF. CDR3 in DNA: TGTGCCAGCATACCTGGACAGGGAGGCTACGAGCATTACTTC.

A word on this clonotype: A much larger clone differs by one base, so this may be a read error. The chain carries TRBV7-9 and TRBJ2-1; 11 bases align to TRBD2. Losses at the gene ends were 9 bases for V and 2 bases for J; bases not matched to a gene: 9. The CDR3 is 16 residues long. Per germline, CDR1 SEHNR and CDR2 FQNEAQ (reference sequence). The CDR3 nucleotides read TGTGCCAGGAGCGGGGATAGCGGGAGGGCCTACAATGAGCAGTTCTTC. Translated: CARSGDSGRAYNEQFF. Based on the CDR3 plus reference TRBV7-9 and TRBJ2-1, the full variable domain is DTGVSQNPRHKITKRGQNVTFRCDPISEHNRLYWYRQTLGQGPEFLTYFQNEAQLEKSRLLSDRFSAERPKGSFSTLEIQRTEQGDSAMYLCARSGDSGRAYNEQFFGPGTRLTVL.

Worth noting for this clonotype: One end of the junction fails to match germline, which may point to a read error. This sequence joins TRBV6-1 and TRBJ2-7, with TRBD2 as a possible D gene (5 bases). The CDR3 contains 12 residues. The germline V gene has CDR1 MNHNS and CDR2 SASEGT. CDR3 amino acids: CASSVALDEQCF. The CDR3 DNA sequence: TGTGCCAGCAGTGTAGCGCTGGACGAGCAGTGCTTC.

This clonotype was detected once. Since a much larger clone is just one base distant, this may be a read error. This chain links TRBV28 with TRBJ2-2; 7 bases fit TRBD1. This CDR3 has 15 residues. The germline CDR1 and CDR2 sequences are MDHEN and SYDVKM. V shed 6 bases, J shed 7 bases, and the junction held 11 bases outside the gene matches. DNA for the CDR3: TGTGCCAGCAGGGGCTACAGGGGAAGAATCGGGGAGCTGTTTTTT. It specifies CASRGYRGRIGELFF.

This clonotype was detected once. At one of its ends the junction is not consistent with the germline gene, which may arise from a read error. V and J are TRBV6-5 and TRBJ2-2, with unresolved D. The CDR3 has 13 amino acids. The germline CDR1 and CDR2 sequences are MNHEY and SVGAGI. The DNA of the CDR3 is TGTGCCAGCAGATACTGGCGCACCGGGGAGCTGTTTTTT. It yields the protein CASRYWRTGELFF.

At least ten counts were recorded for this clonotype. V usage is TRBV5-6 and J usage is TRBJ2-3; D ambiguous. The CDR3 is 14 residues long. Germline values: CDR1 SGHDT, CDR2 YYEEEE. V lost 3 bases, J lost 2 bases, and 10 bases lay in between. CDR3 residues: CASSSTTYTDTQYF. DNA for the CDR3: TGTGCCAGCAGCTCGACCACTTACACAGATACGCAGTATTTT. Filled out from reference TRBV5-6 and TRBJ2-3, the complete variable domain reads DAGVTQSPTHLIKTRGQQVTLRCSPKSGHDTVSWYQQALGQGPQFIFQYYEEEERQRGNFPDRFSGHQFPNYSSELNVNALLLGDSALYLCASSSTTYTDTQYFGPGTRLTVL.

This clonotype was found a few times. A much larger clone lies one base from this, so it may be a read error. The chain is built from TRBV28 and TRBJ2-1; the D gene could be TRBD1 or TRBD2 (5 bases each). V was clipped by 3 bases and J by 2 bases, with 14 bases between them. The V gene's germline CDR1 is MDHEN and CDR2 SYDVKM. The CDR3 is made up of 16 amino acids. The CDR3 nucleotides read TGTGCCAGCAGTTTCTGGTCGGGGCTCACCTACAATGAGCAGTTCTTC. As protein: CASSFWSGLTYNEQFF.

The CDR3 is CASSRPSTQETQYF. The CDR3 nucleotides read TGTGCCAGCAGCCGGCCCTCGACCCAAGAGACCCAGTACTTC. The rearrangement links TRBV13 to TRBJ2-5; D gene uncertain. CDR3 length equals 14 residues. CDR1 and CDR2 (germline): PRHDT, FYEKMQ (reference sequence). V gave up 5 bases and J gave up 1 base, with 11 bases separating them. Full variable domain (remainder filled in from reference TRBV13 and TRBJ2-5): AAGVIQSPRHLIKEKRETATLKCYPIPRHDTVYWYQQGPGQDPQFLISFYEKMQSDKGSIPDRFSAQQFSDYHSELNMSSLELGDSALYFCASSRPSTQETQYFGPGTRLLVL.

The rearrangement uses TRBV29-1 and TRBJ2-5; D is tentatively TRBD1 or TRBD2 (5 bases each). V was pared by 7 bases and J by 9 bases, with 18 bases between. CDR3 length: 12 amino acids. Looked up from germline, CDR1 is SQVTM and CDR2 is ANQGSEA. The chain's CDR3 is CSGLGVQEAQYF. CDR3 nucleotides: TGCAGCGGGCTGGGGGTCCAGGAGGCCCAGTACTTC.

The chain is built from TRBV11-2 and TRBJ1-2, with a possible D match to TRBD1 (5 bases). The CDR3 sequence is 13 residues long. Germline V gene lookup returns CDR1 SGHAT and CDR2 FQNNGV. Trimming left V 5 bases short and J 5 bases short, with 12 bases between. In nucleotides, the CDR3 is TGTGCCAGCAGCCCCGGGACGGGTTATGGCTACACCTTC. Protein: CASSPGTGYGYTF.

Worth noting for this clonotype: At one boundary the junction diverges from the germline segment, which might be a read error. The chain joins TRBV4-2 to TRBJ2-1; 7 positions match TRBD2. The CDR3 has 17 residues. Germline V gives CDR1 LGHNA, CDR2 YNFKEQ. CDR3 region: CASSRGPVVAGQNEQFF. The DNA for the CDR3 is TGTGCCAGCAGCCGAGGCCCCGTGGTAGCGGGTCAAAATGAACAGTTCTTC.

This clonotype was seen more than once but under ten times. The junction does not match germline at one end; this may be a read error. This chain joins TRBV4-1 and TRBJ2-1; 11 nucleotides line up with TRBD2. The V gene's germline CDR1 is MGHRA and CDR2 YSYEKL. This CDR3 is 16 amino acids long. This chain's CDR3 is CTSSQVLGTSGNEQFF. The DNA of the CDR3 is TGTACCAGCAGCCAAGTGCTCGGGACTAGCGGCAATGAGCAGTTCTTC.

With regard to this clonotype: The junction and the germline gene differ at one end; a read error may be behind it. CDR3 in DNA: TGTGTCAGCAGCCATCGAGGGAGCGTGAGCCTCACAGATACGCTGTATTTT. Its translation is CVSSHRGSVSLTDTLYF. J is TRBJ2-3 and V is TRBV11-2; weak D call: TRBD2 (5 bases). This CDR3 has 17 amino acids. The V gene's germline CDR1 is SGHAT and CDR2 FQNNGV.

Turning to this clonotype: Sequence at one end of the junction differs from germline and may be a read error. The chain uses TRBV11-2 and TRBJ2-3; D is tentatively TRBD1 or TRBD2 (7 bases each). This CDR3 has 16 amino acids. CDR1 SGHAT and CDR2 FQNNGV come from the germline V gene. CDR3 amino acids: CASRRRGGLSTGTRYF. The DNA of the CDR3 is TGTGCCAGCAGACGCAGGGGGGGCCTAAGCACAGGTACGCGGTATTTT. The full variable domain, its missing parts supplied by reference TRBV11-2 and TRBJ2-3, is EAGVAQSPRYKIIEKRQSVAFWCNPISGHATLYWYQQILGQGPKLLIQFQNNGVVDDSQLPKDRFSAERLKGVDSTLKIQPAKLEDSAVYLCASRRRGGLSTGTRYFGPGTRLTVL.

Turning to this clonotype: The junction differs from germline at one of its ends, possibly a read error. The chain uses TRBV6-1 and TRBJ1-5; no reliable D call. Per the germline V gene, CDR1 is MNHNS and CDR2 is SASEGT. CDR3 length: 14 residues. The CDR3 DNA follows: TGCGCCAGCAGTGAAGGGTGGGAAGATCAGCCCCAGCATTTT. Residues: CASSEGWEDQPQHF.

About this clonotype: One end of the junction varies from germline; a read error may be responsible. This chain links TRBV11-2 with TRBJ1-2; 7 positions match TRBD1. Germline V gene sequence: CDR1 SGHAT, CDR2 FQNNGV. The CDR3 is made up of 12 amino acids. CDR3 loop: CVSTQGGGGYTF. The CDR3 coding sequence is TGTGTCAGCACCCAGGGGGGTGGAGGCTACACCTTC.